This TCR beta chain was found in a study of beta chain features in type 1 diabetes. The table lists this clone with a few counts. Antigen specificity is unknown. There are 12 residues in the CDR3. Unmatched junction bases numbered 1, after V lost 5 bases and J lost 5 bases. CDR1 is MNHNY and CDR2 is SVGAGI in the germline V gene (reference sequence). General study results and limits: Sampled from patients, naive, central memory and Treg TCRB repertoires appeared more similar than those sampled from healthy donors.

Every bit of the isolated RNA underwent reverse transcription, so sequencing read expressed TCRB transcripts. TCRdb keeps only in-frame clones here, not all; method: immunoSEQ multiplex PCR. The table includes fewer than 550,000 clones, roughly 11% detected once. The chain is built from TRBV6-6 and TRBJ2-3; 7 nucleotides line up with TRBD2. This TCR came from a woman under 30 in good health. Material for sequencing was naive CD4+ T cells from blood. CDR3 region: CASSLAEDTQYF. Here the CDR3 DNA reads TGTGCCAGCAGTCTAGCGGAAGATACGCAGTATTTT.